This TCR beta chain was retrieved from a study of regulatory T cells in long-lasting Graves disease. Germline CDR1 is SGHRS and CDR2 is YFSETQ. The CDR3 length is 15 residues. V trimming: 4 bases; J trimming: 0 bases; junction bases outside the gene matches: 5. Combining iRepertoire HTBI primers with Arm-PCR of CDR3 regions, the authors built TCR beta libraries. TCRdb re-called the multiplex PCR reads with MiXCR, one entry per CDR3 protein. The table shows 450,000 to 600,000 distinct CDR3 sequences, with roughly 14% occurring only once. Study-wide points: Persistent disease showed a preference for TRBV28, TRBJ1-2 and TRBJ2-5.

This clonotype was seen a handful of times. Its cognate antigen is unknown. Time point described: newly diagnosed GD, antithyroid drugs for less than 3 months. PBMC-extracted RNA yielded the TCR library. This same sample was also taken into another study, of T cells in Graves' hyperthyroidism and ophthalmopathy. Per that paper: With a duration under 2 months, the hyperthyroidism was newly diagnosed in patients aged 18 to 65.

The receptor was derived from a man aged 25 to 40 with Graves disease. The sample consisted of peripheral blood mononuclear cells (PBMCs), taken at new diagnosis, from a patient treated with antithyroid drugs. The genes are TRBV5-1 and TRBJ1-1; 8 nucleotides align to TRBD1. The chain's CDR3 is CASSRRTGMNTEAFF. In nucleotides, the CDR3 is TGCGCCAGCAGCCGGCGGACAGGGATGAACACTGAAGCTTTCTTT.